This T cell receptor (beta chain) is from a study of shared clonotypes between healthy human individuals. Study-wide background: Each donor's CD8 memory used one plate, CD8 naive two, each CD4 subset three.

Germline CDR1 and CDR2: MDHEN and SYDVKM. The CDR3 runs 16 residues. The V segment lost 3 bases and the J segment 4 bases; nucleotides outside the gene matches: 11. This clone appeared once. Cells designated naive CD8 were CD45RO-negative and were positively selected for CCR7, with terminally differentiated effector memory CD45RA+ cells excluded. An assay was performed, and its level was deep. Measured with immunoSEQ multiplex PCR; TCRdb has only the in-frame clones, and not every one. In the table there are more than 500,000 clones, roughly 95% of which are singletons. The TCR originated in a young woman in good health. The sequencing sample was made of naive CD8+ T cells sorted from blood. The chain carries TRBV28 and TRBJ2-7, with 8 bases that match TRBD2. The CDR3 loop is CASSLTSGGGFYEQYF. The CDR3 nucleotides are TGTGCCAGCAGTTTGACTTCGGGAGGGGGATTTTACGAGCAGTACTTC.